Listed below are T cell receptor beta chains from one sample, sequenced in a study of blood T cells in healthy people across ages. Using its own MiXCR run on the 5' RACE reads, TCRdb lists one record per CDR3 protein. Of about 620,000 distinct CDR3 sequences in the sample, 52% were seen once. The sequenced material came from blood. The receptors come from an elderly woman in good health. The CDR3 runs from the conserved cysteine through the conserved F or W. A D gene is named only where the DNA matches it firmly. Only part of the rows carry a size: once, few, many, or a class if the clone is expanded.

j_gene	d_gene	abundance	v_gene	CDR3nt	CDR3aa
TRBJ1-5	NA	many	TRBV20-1	TGCAGTGCTAGGCACACGAATAGCAATCAGCCCCAGCATTTT	CSARHTNSNQPQHF
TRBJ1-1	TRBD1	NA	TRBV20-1	TGCAGTGTTGCACAGGGGGCAATGAACACTGAAGCTTTCTTT	CSVAQGAMNTEAFF
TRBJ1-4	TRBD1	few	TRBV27	TGTGCCAGCAGTCCAAGACCGGGACAGATTAATGAAAAACTGTTTTTT	CASSPRPGQINEKLFF
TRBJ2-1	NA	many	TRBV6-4	TGTGCCAGCAGTGACTCGTGGCAGGGGAATGAGCAGTTCTTC	CASSDSWQGNEQFF
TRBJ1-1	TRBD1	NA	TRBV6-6	TGTGCCAGCAGTCTAGCGGGGACAGGGTCTGAAGCTTTCTTT	CASSLAGTGSEAFF
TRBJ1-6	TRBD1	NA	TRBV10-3	TGTGCCACCAGGGGACAGGGTTCACCCCTCCACTTT	CATRGQGSPLHF
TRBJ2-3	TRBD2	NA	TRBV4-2	TGTGCCAGCAGCCAGGGGGAGGGAGCGGCGGATACGCAGTATTTT	CASSQGEGAADTQYF
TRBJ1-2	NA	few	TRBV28	TGTGCCAGCAGTTTCGCGGAGGGAGGGGCCAGGGGTATAGATGGCTACACCTTC	CASSFAEGGARGIDGYTF
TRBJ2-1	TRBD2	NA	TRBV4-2	TGTGCCAGCAGCCAATCTTTCGCGGGGGGCTCGGGTGAGCAGTTCTTC	CASSQSFAGGSGEQFF
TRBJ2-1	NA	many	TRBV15	TGTGCCACCAGCATTGGCAGGGGATACAATGAGCAGTTCTTC	CATSIGRGYNEQFF
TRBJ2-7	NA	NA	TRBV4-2	TGTGCCAGCAGCCAAGATCACGCGGGCGGATACTACGAGCAGTACTTC	CASSQDHAGGYYEQYF
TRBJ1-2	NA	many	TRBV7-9	TGTGCCAGCAGCTCCGGGGCCCGTGGCTACACCTTC	CASSSGARGYTF
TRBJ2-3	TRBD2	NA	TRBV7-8	TGTGCCAGCAGCTTAAGGGCGGGAGAGTCCAGATACGCGTATTTT	CASSLRAGESRYAYF
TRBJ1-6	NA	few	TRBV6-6	TGTGCCAGCACCCAAGTACCAAGTAATTCACCCCTCCACTTT	CASTQVPSNSPLHF
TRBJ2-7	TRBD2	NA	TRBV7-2	TGTGCCAGCAGCCGACTAGCGGGGCAATACAATGAGCAGTACTTC	CASSRLAGQYNEQYF
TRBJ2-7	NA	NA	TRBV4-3	TGCGCCAGCAGCCAAGATATGGCGGGGCCCTACGAGCAGTACTTC	CASSQDMAGPYEQYF
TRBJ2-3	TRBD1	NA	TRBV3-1	TGTGCCGGCAGCCTCGGAGCCGGGACAGGGATTGGTACAGATACGCAGTATTTT	CAGSLGAGTGIGTDTQYF
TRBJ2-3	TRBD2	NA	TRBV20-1	TGCAGTGCTGGTATACTACGTGCGGGGGGGCGTGTAGATACGCAGTATTTT	CSAGILRAGGRVDTQYF
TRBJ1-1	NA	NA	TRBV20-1	TGCAGTGCTCAAGAAGAAACTGAAGCTTTCTTT	CSAQEETEAFF
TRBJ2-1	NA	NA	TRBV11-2	TGTGCCAGCAGCTTAGAGCTCCCGGGCCTGTACAATGAGCAGTTCTTC	CASSLELPGLYNEQFF
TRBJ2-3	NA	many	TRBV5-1	TGCGCCAGCAGCTACCGGGACCGAAGCACAGATACGCAGTATTTT	CASSYRDRSTDTQYF
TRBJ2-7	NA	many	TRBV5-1	TGCGCCAGCAGACGGCTACTACAGGGCTCCTACGAGCAGTACTTC	CASRRLLQGSYEQYF
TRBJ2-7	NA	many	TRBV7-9	TGTGCCAGCAGCTTAATCCCCAGCCACGAGCAGTACTTC	CASSLIPSHEQYF
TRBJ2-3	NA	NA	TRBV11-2	TGTGCCAGCAGCCCCCTAACCTCGTCTGATACGCAGTATTTT	CASSPLTSSDTQYF
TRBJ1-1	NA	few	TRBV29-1	TGCAGCGTTGAAAACAGCTCCGCTTTCTTT	CSVENSSAFF
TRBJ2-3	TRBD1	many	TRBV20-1	TGCAGTGCTAAGAGACAGGGTGTAACAGATACGCAGTATTTT	CSAKRQGVTDTQYF
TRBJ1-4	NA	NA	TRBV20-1	TGCAGTGCTAGTACGGGCTACAGGAATGAAAAACTGTTTTTT	CSASTGYRNEKLFF
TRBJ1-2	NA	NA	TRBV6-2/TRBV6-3	TGTGCCAGCACCCTAGTCGGGTCCTATGGCTACACCTTC	CASTLVGSYGYTF
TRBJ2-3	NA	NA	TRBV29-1	TGCAGCGTTGACCCAGGGTTCACAGATACGCAGTATTTT	CSVDPGFTDTQYF
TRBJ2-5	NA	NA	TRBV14	TGTGCCAGCAGCCAGGTCTTCAGTGAGACCCAGTACTTC	CASSQVFSETQYF
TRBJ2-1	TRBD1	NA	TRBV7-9	TGTGCCAGCAGACCGCAGGGGGCGGCTAACAATGAGCAGTTCTTC	CASRPQGAANNEQFF